Given below is one T cell receptor (beta chain) in context. The data originate from a study of blood T cell repertoires in COVID-19. In the study overall: There were acute and convalescent COVID-19 samples, and they came from the United States, Italy and Spain. The analysed material was cDNA or gDNA that came from T cells, B-cell-depleted T cells, or PBMCs.

CDR3 length equals 15 residues. Germline CDR1 is SGHTA and CDR2 is FQGNSA. Trimming removed 1 base at V and 5 bases at J, with 12 bases between. The authors' processing: Amplified reference gene primers provided the basis for estimating nucleated cell counts. This table comes from immunoSEQ multiplex PCR, and its TCRdb copy is limited to in-frame clones, with some not included. Clonal size and the V and J genes are those of that table, whereas D and trimming came from the DNA. There are approximately 210,000 clones in the sample; less than 90% occur only once, and around 0.72% lies in the top ten. The source is a man in his forties or fifties with acute or convalescent COVID-19. This chain uses TRBV7-2 with TRBJ1-5; D gene ambiguous. The sequenced sample was peripheral blood. As DNA, the CDR3 is TGTGCCAGCAGCTTAGGCCCAGAGGTGTATCAGCCCCAGCATTTT. The encoded protein is CASSLGPEVYQPQHF.